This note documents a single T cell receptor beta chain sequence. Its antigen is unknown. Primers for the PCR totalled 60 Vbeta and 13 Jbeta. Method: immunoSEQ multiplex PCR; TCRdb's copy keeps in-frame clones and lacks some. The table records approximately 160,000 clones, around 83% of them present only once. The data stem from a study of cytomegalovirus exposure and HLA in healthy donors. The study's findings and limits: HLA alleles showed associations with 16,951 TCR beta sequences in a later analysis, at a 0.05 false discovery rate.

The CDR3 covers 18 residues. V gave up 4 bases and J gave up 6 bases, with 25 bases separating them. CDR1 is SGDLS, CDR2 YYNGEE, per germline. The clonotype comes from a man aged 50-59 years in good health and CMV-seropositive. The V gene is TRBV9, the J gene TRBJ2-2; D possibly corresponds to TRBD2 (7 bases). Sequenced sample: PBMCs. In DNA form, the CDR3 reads TGTGCCAGCAGCCCCGTTCGGGGGGCTGGGCTAACAGCCGGGGAGCTGTTTTTT. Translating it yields CASSPVRGAGLTAGELFF.